The sequence of this T cell receptor beta chain was determined in a study of CD8+CD57+ T cells in acquired aplastic anemia. General study results and limits: Both patients and controls carried the same twenty-nine CD8+ CDR3 sequences. Controls and patients did not differ significantly in CD8+ Simpson's diversity.

V shed 3 bases, J shed 0 bases, and the junction held 7 bases outside the gene matches. Germline V CDR1 and CDR2: SGHAT, FQDESV (reference sequence). The CDR3 is 16 residues long. In the case of this clonotype: What it binds is not known.

Using genomic DNA as the template, TCR beta VDJ and CDR3 profiling was carried out. Via MiXCR, TCRdb re-called the reads, giving one row per CDR3 protein. This sample has hundreds of thousands of distinct CDR3 sequences; roughly a third occur once, and the top ten carry less than 0.85%. An expansion of CD8+CD57+ cells by flow cytometry had been shown in patients chosen for sequencing. When blood sampling took place, the patients had received no therapy. The sequenced material came from sorted CD4+, CD8+, or CD8+CD57+ T cells (not recorded which) from PBMCs. The chain recombines TRBV11-1 with TRBJ2-7, with 8 nucleotides matching TRBD2. This clonotype originated in a human donor with aplastic anemia. The CDR3 loop reads CASSFRSGTSSYEQYF. CDR3 bases: TGTGCCAGCAGCTTCCGGTCGGGGACTAGCTCCTACGAGCAGTACTTC.